Presented here are 29 T cell receptor beta chains from one specimen sequenced in a study of blood T cell repertoires in COVID-19. Clones were read by immunoSEQ multiplex PCR, and TCRdb kept only the in-frame ones, dropping some. The repertoire holds 150,000 to 200,000 clones, with around 85% as singletons. Source material: PBMCs or T cells enriched from blood (not recorded which). These receptors were collected from a man aged 35 to 55 who had recovered from COVID-19.

The rearrangement joins TRBV2 to TRBJ2-5, with TRBD2 identical over 7 bases. Trimming took 10 bases from V and 7 from J; bases not matched to a gene: 12. Germline V gives CDR1 SNHLY, CDR2 FYNNEI. The CDR3 consists of 13 residues. CDR3 protein: CATWKRDGGTQYF. Written as DNA, the CDR3 is TGTGCCACCTGGAAGCGGGACGGAGGGACCCAGTACTTC.

V usage is TRBV5-4 and J usage is TRBJ1-1; D uncertain. CDR1 is SGHNT and CDR2 is YYREEE in the germline V gene (reference sequence). The CDR3 totals 15 residues. Trimming cost V 4 bases and J 7 bases, with 20 bases left between them. The CDR3: CASSRPSAGVDEAFF. CDR3 nucleotide sequence: TGTGCCAGCAGCCGACCGAGTGCCGGGGTGGATGAAGCTTTCTTT.

This clone was seen once. This chain joins TRBV9 and TRBJ2-2, with TRBD1 matching over 9 bases. The CDR3 is 16 amino acids. Trimming took 3 bases from V and 4 from J; bases not matched to a gene: 7. Germline-derived CDR1 and CDR2 are SGDLS and YYNGEE. The CDR3 reads CASSEPGTGPTGELFF. The CDR3 DNA reads as TGTGCCAGCAGCGAGCCTGGGACAGGGCCCACCGGGGAGCTGTTTTTT.

The V and J genes are TRBV27 and TRBJ2-7; TRBD2 agrees at 7 bases. Germline lookup yields CDR1 MNHEY and CDR2 SMNVEV (reference sequence). The CDR3 consists of 14 residues. Trimming at V came to 5 bases and at J to 5 bases, leaving 9 bases not matched to a gene. CDR3 sequence: CASSPREGTDEQYF. CDR3 DNA sequence: TGTGCCAGCAGTCCCAGGGAGGGGACGGACGAGCAGTACTTC.

This clone was detected a few times. CDR3 in amino acids: CASSSGQGYEQYF. CDR3 nucleotide sequence: TGTGCCAGCAGTTCGGGACAGGGATACGAGCAGTACTTC. The chain couples TRBV12-3 or TRBV12-4 to TRBJ2-7, with 9 nucleotides matching TRBD1. There are 13 residues in the CDR3. V gave up 4 bases and J gave up 4 bases; unmatched junction bases: 2.

The rearrangement links TRBV6-5 to TRBJ1-6, with a possible D match to TRBD1 (6 bases). The germline gives CDR1 MNHEY, CDR2 SVGAGI. Deletions cut 6 bases from V and 8 bases from J, with 17 bases between. The CDR3 runs 15 residues. The CDR3 sequence: CASRPQGREDSPLHF. In nucleotides, the CDR3 is TGTGCCAGCAGGCCCCAGGGGAGGGAGGATTCACCCCTCCACTTT.

The chain joins TRBV18 to TRBJ1-1; the D is unclear. V was pared by 1 base and J by 1 base, with 10 bases between. This CDR3 is 15 amino acids long. Germline CDR1 KGHSH, CDR2 LQKENI. CDR3 in amino acids: CASSPLTSRNTEAFF. The CDR3 nucleotides read TGTGCCAGCTCACCACTAACGAGTAGGAACACTGAAGCTTTCTTT. Filled out from reference TRBV18 and TRBJ1-1, the complete variable domain reads NAGVMQNPRHLVRRRGQEARLRCSPMKGHSHVYWYRQLPEEGLKFMVYLQKENIIDESGMPKERFSAEFPKEGPSILRIQQVVRGDSAAYFCASSPLTSRNTEAFFGQGTRLTVV.

The chain is built from TRBV11-3 and TRBJ1-5; no firm D call. Trimming removed 5 bases from V and 5 bases from J, with 10 bases in between. The V gene's germline CDR1 is SGHNT and CDR2 YENEEA. This CDR3 is built from 13 residues. The CDR3 sequence is CASSPSRDQPQHF. CDR3 nucleotide sequence: TGTGCCAGCAGCCCCTCCCGTGATCAGCCCCAGCATTTT. Filled out from reference TRBV11-3 and TRBJ1-5, the complete variable domain reads EAGVVQSPRYKIIEKKQPVAFWCNPISGHNTLYWYLQNLGQGPELLIRYENEEAVDDSQLPKDRFSAERLKGVDSTLKIQPAELGDSAVYLCASSPSRDQPQHFGDGTRLSIL.

This clone turned up a few times. The rearrangement links TRBV30 to TRBJ2-1; a weak D match, TRBD1 (6 bases). The germline CDR1 and CDR2 sequences are GTSNPN and SVGIG (reference sequence). CDR3 length: 16 amino acids. Trimming left V 0 bases short and J 0 bases short, with 12 bases between. The CDR3 loop reads CAWSVQGLSSYNEQFF. The CDR3 DNA follows: TGTGCCTGGAGTGTACAGGGCCTTAGCTCCTACAATGAGCAGTTCTTC. Together with reference TRBV30 and TRBJ2-1, the CDR3 gives the full variable domain: SQTIHQWPATLVQPVGSPLSLECTVEGTSNPNLYWYRQAAGRGLQLLFYSVGIGQISSEVPQNLSASRPQDRQFILSSKKLLLSDSGFYLCAWSVQGLSSYNEQFFGPGTRLTVL.

V usage is TRBV12-5 and J usage is TRBJ2-2, with 12 nucleotides matching TRBD2. The CDR3 runs to 15 residues. The V segment lost 6 bases and the J segment 4 bases; nucleotides outside the gene matches: 3. Germline CDR1 reads LGHNT; CDR2 reads FRNRAP. As DNA, the CDR3 is TGTGCTAGTGGCTCGACTAGCGGGGGCACCGGGGAGCTGTTTTTT. As protein: CASGSTSGGTGELFF.

This sequence joins TRBV9 and TRBJ1-2; tentatively, D is TRBD1 (6 bases). Germline V gives CDR1 SGDLS, CDR2 YYNGEE. CDR3 length equals 15 residues. V lost 0 bases to trimming and J lost 4 bases, with 13 bases between them. As DNA, the CDR3 is TGTGCCAGCAGCGTAGGGACAGCCGTAAGCTATGGCTACACCTTC. Encoded protein: CASSVGTAVSYGYTF.

The chain has TRBV7-9 and TRBJ1-3; D gene unclear. Germline V lookup: CDR1 SEHNR, CDR2 FQNEAQ (reference sequence). V gave up 5 bases and J gave up 0 bases, with 14 bases separating them. The CDR3 has 16 amino acids. The CDR3 nucleotides read TGTGCCAGCAGCCGTAGGGCGGGAAGCTCTGGAAACACCATATATTTT. It specifies CASSRRAGSSGNTIYF. Together with reference TRBV7-9 and TRBJ1-3, the CDR3 gives the full variable domain: DTGVSQNPRHKITKRGQNVTFRCDPISEHNRLYWYRQTLGQGPEFLTYFQNEAQLEKSRLLSDRFSAERPKGSFSTLEIQRTEQGDSAMYLCASSRRAGSSGNTIYFGEGSWLTVV.

V is TRBV4-1 and J is TRBJ1-2; D possibly corresponds to TRBD1 (6 bases). Germline CDR1 MGHRA, CDR2 YSYEKL. The V end was cut by 0 bases, the J end by 6 bases, with 20 bases between. CDR3 length: 17 amino acids. CDR3 residues: CASSQDPVSNRVDGYTF. CDR3 bases: TGCGCCAGCAGCCAAGACCCCGTCTCGAACAGGGTGGATGGCTACACCTTC.

The rearrangement joins TRBV19 to TRBJ1-5; 7 bases line up with TRBD1. V gave up 9 bases and J gave up 1 base; unmatched junction bases: 12. Germline CDR1 is LNHDA and CDR2 is SQIVND (reference sequence). The CDR3 contains 16 residues. CDR3 in DNA: TGTGCCAGCACCTATGACAGGGCTGGAAGCAATCAGCCCCAGCATTTT. Translating gives CASTYDRAGSNQPQHF.

The CDR3 loop is CASAPRGGQGFIYEQYF. The CDR3 bases are TGTGCCAGTGCCCCGAGGGGCGGACAGGGATTCATCTACGAGCAGTACTTC. This chain links TRBV19 with TRBJ2-7, with 8 bases lining up with TRBD1. Germline V gene sequence: CDR1 LNHDA, CDR2 SQIVND (reference sequence). V gave up 8 bases and J gave up 3 bases; unmatched junction bases: 18. This CDR3 is 17 amino acids long.

The DNA for the CDR3 is TGTGCCAGTAGTGCTGACAGACATCAGCCCCAGCATTTT. This encodes CASSADRHQPQHF. The rearrangement links TRBV19 to TRBJ1-5; possibly TRBD1 for D (5 bases). V lost 5 bases, J lost 5 bases, and 10 bases lay in between. Germline V gene data show CDR1 as LNHDA and CDR2 as SQIVND (reference sequence). The CDR3 runs 13 residues. The whole variable domain, remainder taken from reference TRBV19 and TRBJ1-5, is DGGITQSPKYLFRKEGQNVTLSCEQNLNHDAMYWYRQDPGQGLRLIYYSQIVNDFQKGDIAEGYSVSREKKESFPLTVTSAQKNPTAFYLCASSADRHQPQHFGDGTRLSIL.

The chain uses TRBV5-4 and TRBJ2-3; D perhaps matches TRBD1 (5 bases). The CDR3 spans 16 residues. Trimming left V 6 bases short and J 0 bases short, with 17 bases between. Germline values: CDR1 SGHNT, CDR2 YYREEE (reference sequence). CDR3 region: CASTDPGLRSTDTQYF. The DNA of the CDR3 is TGTGCCAGCACCGACCCAGGGCTACGCAGCACAGATACGCAGTATTTT.

Comments on this clone: Its ends do not fully match the called genes, so a read error is possible. The chain employs TRBV7-7 and TRBJ2-7; 7 bases fit TRBD1. Germline V gene data show CDR1 as SSHAT and CDR2 as FNYEAQ (reference sequence). The CDR3 sequence is 15 residues long. CDR3 sequence: CASSLETGPSYEQYF. In DNA form, the CDR3 reads TGTGCTAGCAGCTTAGAGACAGGGCCCTCCTACGAGCAGTACTTC.

The rearrangement links TRBV19 to TRBJ1-5, with D perhaps matching TRBD1 (6 bases). V was clipped by 1 base and J by 6 bases, with 10 bases between them. Looked up from germline, CDR1 is LNHDA and CDR2 is SQIVND (reference sequence). The CDR3 runs 14 residues. The CDR3 reads CASSIAGGPQPQHF. The CDR3 bases are TGTGCCAGTAGTATAGCGGGGGGCCCTCAGCCCCAGCATTTT.

The chain employs TRBV7-9 and TRBJ2-7, with 8 bases fitting TRBD1. The CDR3 is 13 amino acids. Germline CDR1 SEHNR, CDR2 FQNEAQ (reference sequence). Trimming at V came to 5 bases and at J to 2 bases, leaving 2 bases not matched to a gene. The CDR3 coding sequence is TGTGCCAGCAGCCGACAGGGGCCCTACGAGCAGTACTTC. The encoded protein is CASSRQGPYEQYF.

CDR3 DNA: TGTGCCACCAGCAGAGACTACCGCGGGAGTGGGGAGACCCAGTACTTC. Its translation is CATSRDYRGSGETQYF. J is TRBJ2-5 and V is TRBV15, with TRBD2 matching over 7 bases. The CDR3 has 16 residues. CDR1 is LNHNV and CDR2 is YYDKDF in the germline V gene (reference sequence). Germline trimming cut 0 bases from V and 5 bases from J; bases unmatched to any gene: 9.

This clone was counted once. The chain uses TRBV13 and TRBJ2-3, with 9 bases fitting TRBD2. There are 16 residues in the CDR3. Germline V lookup: CDR1 PRHDT, CDR2 FYEKMQ (reference sequence). V trimming: 5 bases; J trimming: 1 base; junction bases outside the gene matches: 7. The CDR3, as DNA: TGTGCCAGCAGCCGACTGCGGGGGGGAGGCACAGATACGCAGTATTTT. It yields the protein CASSRLRGGGTDTQYF.

The genes are TRBV6-5 and TRBJ1-1; no reliable D call. The CDR3 runs 13 residues. V shed 3 bases and J shed 3 bases, with 8 bases lying between them. The germline gives CDR1 MNHEY, CDR2 SVGAGI. This CDR3 is CASSYYGDTEAFF. The CDR3 DNA is TGTGCCAGCAGTTATTACGGGGACACTGAAGCTTTCTTT.

This chain connects TRBV27 to TRBJ2-1, with D hard to call. Germline loops: CDR1 MNHEY, CDR2 SMNVEV (reference sequence). Trimming shortened V by 5 bases and J by 6 bases, and 20 bases separated the two germline ends. This CDR3 spans 16 amino acids. CDR3 coding DNA: TGTGCCAGCAGTACACATGACGTCCTAGATGCCAATGAGCAGTTCTTC. Protein: CASSTHDVLDANEQFF.

The chain links TRBV12-2 to TRBJ2-5; the D segment call TRBD2 is taken from the table without a DNA check. TRBV12-2 is listed as a pseudogene. The CDR3 contains 14 residues. This CDR3 is CASRSQRERETQYF. The CDR3 nucleotides are TGTGCAAGTCGCTCCCAGCGGGAGCGGGAGACCCAGTACTTC.

The chain recombines TRBV27 with TRBJ1-4, with D perhaps TRBD1 (6 bases). Trimming cost V 2 bases and J 7 bases, with 11 bases left between them. This CDR3 region has 14 residues. In germline, CDR1 is MNHEY, CDR2 SMNVEV (reference sequence). This CDR3 reads CASSLQGYSEKLFF. In nucleotides, the CDR3 is TGTGCCAGCAGTTTACAGGGGTACAGTGAAAAACTGTTTTTT.

The chain recombines TRBV2 with TRBJ1-4; D is undetermined. V shed 5 bases and J shed 0 bases, with 7 bases lying between them. CDR1 is SNHLY and CDR2 is FYNNEI in the germline V gene. CDR3 length equals 14 residues. CDR3 protein: CASSRAATNEKLFF. CDR3 bases: TGTGCCAGCAGTCGAGCGGCAACTAATGAAAAACTGTTTTTT.

The chain joins TRBV24-1 to TRBJ1-4; no clear D gene. V shed 9 bases and J shed 2 bases, with 9 bases lying between them. In germline, CDR1 is KGHDR, CDR2 SFDVKD. The CDR3 consists of 13 residues. The CDR3 region has the DNA TGTGCCACCCCCGAGCGGACTAATGAAAAACTGTTTTTT. It encodes CATPERTNEKLFF.

The chain joins TRBV4-1 to TRBJ1-2, with D perhaps TRBD1 (5 bases). This CDR3 comprises 16 residues. The germline gives CDR1 MGHRA, CDR2 YSYEKL. Trimming cost V 0 bases and J 5 bases, with 16 bases left between them. CDR3 DNA: TGCGCCAGCAGCCAAGATTTGCTGGACATTCGATATGGCTACACCTTC. Amino acids: CASSQDLLDIRYGYTF.